These 13 T cell receptor beta chains share one sample of origin, sequenced in a study of T cell changes during pregnancy in multiple sclerosis. Profiled with immunoSEQ multiplex PCR; TCRdb holds only in-frame clones, not every one. In the table there are tens of thousands of clones, 75% to 90% of which are singletons. The specimen comprised CD4+ T cells from peripheral blood mononuclear cells, sampled in the first trimester of pregnancy. These TCRs come from a female donor with multiple sclerosis, enrolled in a pregnancy study.

The J gene is TRBJ2-3, the V gene TRBV5-6; no reliable D call. Germline CDR1 SGHDT, CDR2 YYEEEE. CDR3 length: 13 residues. V gave up 1 base and J gave up 4 bases, with 7 bases separating them. CDR3 loop: CASSLPGSDTQYF. The DNA of the CDR3 is TGTGCCAGCAGCTTGCCAGGATCAGATACGCAGTATTTT.

J is TRBJ2-1 and V is TRBV7-9, with 8 nucleotides matching TRBD2. The CDR3 extends over 18 amino acids. Per germline, CDR1 SEHNR and CDR2 FQNEAQ (reference sequence). Unmatched junction bases numbered 14, after V lost 2 bases and J lost 5 bases. CDR3 residues: CASSLREISGGRNNEQFF. DNA for the CDR3: TGTGCCAGCAGCTTAAGGGAAATCAGCGGCGGGAGGAACAATGAGCAGTTCTTC.

This clone was picked up a small number of times. The chain is built from TRBV30 and TRBJ1-2; maybe TRBD1 (6 bases). The germline V gene encodes CDR1 GTSNPN and CDR2 SVGIG (reference sequence). The CDR3 runs 15 residues. V lost 3 bases and J lost 0, with 14 bases in between. In nucleotides, the CDR3 is TGTGCCTGGAGGGGGGGGCGCGGAGCTAACTATGGCTACACCTTC. Translated: CAWRGGRGANYGYTF.

CDR3 nucleotide sequence: TGTGCCAGCAGTGGGACAGGGTCCTACAATGAGCAGTTCTTC. Its protein product is CASSGTGSYNEQFF. The chain links TRBV27 to TRBJ2-1; 9 nucleotides line up with TRBD1. The CDR3 is 14 amino acids. Unmatched junction bases numbered 0, after V lost 5 bases and J lost 1 base. Germline CDR1 MNHEY, CDR2 SMNVEV (reference sequence).

The CDR3 sequence: CASSVGMGGREFF. CDR3 nucleotide sequence: TGTGCCAGCAGCGTAGGGATGGGGGGAAGGGAGTTCTTC. The V and J genes are TRBV9 and TRBJ2-1; D is perhaps TRBD2 (6 bases). The CDR3 covers 13 residues. The ends were cut back, 0 bases at V and 14 bases at J, with 15 bases in the middle. Germline values: CDR1 SGDLS, CDR2 YYNGEE.

The genes are TRBV4-3 and TRBJ2-7; D remains unclear. Germline-derived CDR1 and CDR2 are LGHNA and YSLEER. Trimming pared 1 base from V and 0 bases from J, leaving 7 bases between. The CDR3 has 14 residues. Here the CDR3 reads CASSQGPVSYEQYF. CDR3 DNA sequence: TGCGCCAGCAGCCAAGGCCCGGTCTCCTACGAGCAGTACTTC.

J is TRBJ2-6 and V is TRBV5-1; 9 bases align to TRBD1. The CDR3 is 17 amino acids. Unmatched junction bases numbered 5, after V lost 4 bases and J lost 0 bases. Germline CDR1 SGHRS, CDR2 YFSETQ. The CDR3 loop is CASSPGQGNSGANVLTF. DNA for the CDR3: TGCGCCAGCAGCCCGGGACAGGGAAACTCTGGGGCCAACGTCCTGACTTTC.

The chain recombines TRBV6-1 with TRBJ2-2; 9 nucleotides align to TRBD1. V lost 4 bases, J lost 9 bases, and 9 bases stayed unmatched. The CDR3 runs 15 residues. Looked up from germline, CDR1 is MNHNS and CDR2 is SASEGT. CDR3 amino acids: CASSGWGTGMRELFF. CDR3 sequence (DNA): TGTGCCAGCAGTGGCTGGGGGACAGGGATGCGGGAGCTGTTTTTT.

This sequence joins TRBV2 and TRBJ1-5; 9 bases line up with TRBD1. The V gene's germline CDR1 is SNHLY and CDR2 FYNNEI. This CDR3 has 15 amino acids. V shed 7 bases and J 0 bases; nucleotides not matched to a gene: 4. The CDR3 sequence is CASTTTGGSNQPQHF. The CDR3 bases are TGTGCCAGCACTACGACAGGGGGTAGCAATCAGCCCCAGCATTTT.

V is TRBV12-5 and J is TRBJ2-7, with TRBD2 matching 9 bases. Germline V gene lookup returns CDR1 LGHNT and CDR2 FRNRAP. The V gene end was trimmed by 7 bases and the J gene end by 5 bases; junction bases not matched to a gene: 12. This CDR3 has 15 amino acids. Here the CDR3 DNA reads TGTGCTAGTGCACGTAGCGGGGGTCAGGTCCACGAGCAGTACTTC. Protein sequence: CASARSGGQVHEQYF. The complete variable domain, with remaining parts taken from reference TRBV12-5 and TRBJ2-7, reads DARVTQTPRHKVTEMGQEVTMRCQPILGHNTVFWYRQTMMQGLELLAYFRNRAPLDDSGMPKDRFSAEMPDATLATLKIQPSEPRDSAVYFCASARSGGQVHEQYFGPGTRLTVT.

The chain recombines TRBV6-1 with TRBJ2-3; 7 bases map to TRBD1. The CDR3 is 15 amino acids. CDR1 is MNHNS and CDR2 is SASEGT in the germline V gene. J gave up 0 bases and V 4 bases, and 4 bases lay outside the gene matches. The DNA of the CDR3 is TGTGCCAGCAGTGTAAGGGGGCCGAGCACAGATACGCAGTATTTT. Its translation is CASSVRGPSTDTQYF.

This rearrangement joins TRBV19 to TRBJ2-3, with 8 bases fitting TRBD1. CDR3 length equals 14 residues. Germline V CDR1 and CDR2: LNHDA, SQIVND (reference sequence). V trimming: 4 bases; J trimming: 1 base; junction bases outside the gene matches: 1. The CDR3 region has the DNA TGTGCCAGTAGTAGGGGACAGGGCACAGATACGCAGTATTTT. This codes for CASSRGQGTDTQYF.

The chain carries TRBV7-8 and TRBJ1-2; a possible D gene is TRBD1 (5 bases). V gave up 1 base and J gave up 2 bases, with 17 bases separating them. Per germline, CDR1 SGHVS and CDR2 FQNEAQ. This CDR3 region has 17 residues. The CDR3 spells CASSLVRLQGRNYGYTF. The CDR3 bases are TGTGCCAGCAGCTTAGTCCGTCTGCAGGGTCGGAACTATGGCTACACCTTC.